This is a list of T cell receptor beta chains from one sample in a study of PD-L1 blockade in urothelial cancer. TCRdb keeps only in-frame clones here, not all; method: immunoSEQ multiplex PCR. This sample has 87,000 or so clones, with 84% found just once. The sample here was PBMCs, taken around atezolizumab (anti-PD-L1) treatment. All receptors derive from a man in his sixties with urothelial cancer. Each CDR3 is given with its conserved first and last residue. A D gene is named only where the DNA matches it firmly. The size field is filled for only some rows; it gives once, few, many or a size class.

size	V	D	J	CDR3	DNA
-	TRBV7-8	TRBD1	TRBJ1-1	CASSITGTDTEAFF	TGTGCCAGCAGTATTACCGGGACAGACACTGAAGCTTTCTTT
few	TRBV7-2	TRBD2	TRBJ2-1	CASSQLAGAYNEQFF	TGTGCCAGCAGCCAACTAGCGGGGGCCTACAATGAGCAGTTCTTC
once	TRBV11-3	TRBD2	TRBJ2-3	CASSLGRLAGGTDTQYF	TGTGCCAGCAGCTTAGGGAGACTAGCGGGAGGCACAGATACGCAGTATTTT
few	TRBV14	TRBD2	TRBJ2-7	CASSPLVLAGIYEQYF	TGTGCCAGCAGCCCCTTGGTTCTAGCGGGAATCTACGAGCAGTACTTC
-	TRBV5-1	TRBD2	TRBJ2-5	CASSPPLAGEETQYF	TGCGCCAGCAGCCCACCCCTAGCGGGGGAAGAGACCCAGTACTTC
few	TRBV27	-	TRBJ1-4	CASSFWANNEKLFF	TGTGCCAGCAGTTTTTGGGCCAATAATGAAAAACTGTTTTTT
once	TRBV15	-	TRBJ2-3	CATSRDGLNTDTQYF	TGTGCCACCAGCAGAGATGGACTAAACACAGATACGCAGTATTTT
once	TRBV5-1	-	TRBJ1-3	CASSLAGGRDTIYF	TGCGCCAGCAGCTTGGCCGGGGGGCGGGACACCATATATTTT
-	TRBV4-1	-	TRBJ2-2	CASSSHREKAGELFF	TGCGCCAGCAGCTCTCACCGGGAGAAGGCCGGGGAGCTGTTTTTT
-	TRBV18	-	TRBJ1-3	CASSPPNKRSSGNTIYF	TGTGCCAGCTCACCACCGAACAAGAGGAGCTCTGGAAACACCATATATTTT
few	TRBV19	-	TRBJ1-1	CASSSGLYTEAFF	TGTGCCAGTAGCTCGGGACTGTACACTGAAGCTTTCTTT
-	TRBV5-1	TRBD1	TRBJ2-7	CASSPNGQGSSEQYF	TGCGCCAGCAGCCCCAACGGACAGGGGAGCTCCGAGCAGTACTTC
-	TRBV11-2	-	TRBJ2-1	CASSFQTPYNEQFF	TGTGCCAGCAGCTTCCAGACTCCCTACAATGAGCAGTTCTTC
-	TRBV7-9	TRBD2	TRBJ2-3	CADHSGGDTDTQYF	TGTGCAGACCATAGCGGGGGGGACACAGATACGCAGTATTTT
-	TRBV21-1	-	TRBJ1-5	CASLDRAQHF	TGTGCCAGCCTTGACAGGGCCCAGCATTTT
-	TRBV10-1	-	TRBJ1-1	CASSPGENTEAFF	TGCGCCAGCAGTCCGGGAGAGAACACTGAAGCTTTCTTT
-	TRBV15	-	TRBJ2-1	CATSRDGDEQFF	TGTGCCACCAGCAGAGATGGAGATGAGCAGTTCTTC
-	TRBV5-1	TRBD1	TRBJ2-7	CASSYTPGQGAYEQYF	TGCGCCAGCAGTTATACTCCGGGACAGGGAGCCTACGAGCAGTACTTC
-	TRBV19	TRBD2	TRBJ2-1	CASSIRLAGGVGPSSYNEQFF	TGTGCCAGTAGTATTCGACTAGCGGGAGGGGTTGGTCCGAGCTCCTACAATGAGCAGTTCTTC
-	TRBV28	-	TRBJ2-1	CASSVTVAVLAYNEQFF	TGTGCCAGCAGTGTCACTGTAGCGGTCCTAGCCTACAATGAGCAGTTCTTC
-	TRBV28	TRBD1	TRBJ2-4	CASSWTPGGSYIQYF	TGTGCCAGCAGTTGGACTCCAGGGGGCTCATACATTCAGTACTTC
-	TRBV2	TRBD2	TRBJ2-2	CASSDLGLAGGVSGELFF	TGTGCCAGCAGTGATTTGGGACTAGCGGGAGGGGTCTCCGGGGAGCTGTTTTTT
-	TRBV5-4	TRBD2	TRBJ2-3	CASRPGTSEVDTQYF	TGTGCCAGCAGACCCGGGACTAGCGAGGTAGATACGCAGTATTTT
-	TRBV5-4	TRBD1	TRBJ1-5	CASSLDGQGAQPQHF	TGTGCCAGCAGCTTGGACGGGCAGGGGGCACAGCCCCAGCATTTT
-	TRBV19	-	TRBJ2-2	CASSIGSDDTGELFF	TGTGCCAGTAGTATAGGCAGCGATGACACCGGGGAGCTGTTTTTT
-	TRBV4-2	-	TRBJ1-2	CASSQEAAVYGYTF	TGTGCCAGCAGCCAAGAAGCGGCGGTTTATGGCTACACCTTC
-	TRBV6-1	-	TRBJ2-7	CASSARQGRGSYEQYF	TGTGCCAGCAGTGCCCGACAGGGGCGGGGGTCCTACGAGCAGTACTTC
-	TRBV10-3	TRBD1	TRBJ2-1	CAISPRDRGNEQFF	TGTGCCATCAGTCCCCGGGACAGGGGAAATGAGCAGTTCTTC
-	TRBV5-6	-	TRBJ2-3	CASSGAGAGKTTDTQYF	TGTGCCAGCAGCGGGGCGGGTGCGGGGAAGACCACAGATACGCAGTATTTT